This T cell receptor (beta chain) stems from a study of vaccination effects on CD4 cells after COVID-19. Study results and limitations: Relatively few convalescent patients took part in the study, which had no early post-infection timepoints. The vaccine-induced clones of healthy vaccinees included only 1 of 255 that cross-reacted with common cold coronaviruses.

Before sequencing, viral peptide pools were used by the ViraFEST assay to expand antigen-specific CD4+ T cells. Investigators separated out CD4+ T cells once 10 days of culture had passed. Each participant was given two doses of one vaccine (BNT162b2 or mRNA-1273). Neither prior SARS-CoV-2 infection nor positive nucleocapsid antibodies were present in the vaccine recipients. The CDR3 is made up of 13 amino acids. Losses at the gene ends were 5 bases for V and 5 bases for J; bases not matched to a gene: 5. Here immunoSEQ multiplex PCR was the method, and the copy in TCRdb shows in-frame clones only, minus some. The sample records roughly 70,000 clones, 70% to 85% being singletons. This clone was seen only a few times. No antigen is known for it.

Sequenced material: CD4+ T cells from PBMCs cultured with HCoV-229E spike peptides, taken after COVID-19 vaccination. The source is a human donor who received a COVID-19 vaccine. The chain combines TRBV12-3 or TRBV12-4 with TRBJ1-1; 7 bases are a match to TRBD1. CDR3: CASSDRVGTEAFF. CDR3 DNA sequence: TGTGCCAGCAGTGACAGGGTAGGGACTGAAGCTTTCTTT.